This T cell receptor (beta chain) is from a study of OX40 agonist ivuxolimab in advanced cancers. With 0 bases removed from V and 8 bases from J, the gap between germline ends came to 13 bases. The CDR3 runs 15 residues. Per germline, CDR1 SEHNR and CDR2 FQNEAQ (reference sequence). Clones were read by immunoSEQ multiplex PCR, and TCRdb kept only the in-frame ones, dropping some. There are about 84,000 clones in the sample; about 94% occur only once, and 11% lies in the top ten. The source material was CD4+ or CD8+ T cells sorted from blood, sampled in a trial of the OX40 agonist ivuxolimab. V gene TRBV7-9 combines with J gene TRBJ2-2; D call uncertain. This clonotype was sampled from an adult with an advanced solid tumor such as melanoma, head and neck, liver or kidney cancer. This chain's CDR3 is CASSLARAIAGELFF. CDR3 nucleotides: TGTGCCAGCAGCTTAGCTCGGGCGATCGCTGGGGAGCTGTTTTTT.